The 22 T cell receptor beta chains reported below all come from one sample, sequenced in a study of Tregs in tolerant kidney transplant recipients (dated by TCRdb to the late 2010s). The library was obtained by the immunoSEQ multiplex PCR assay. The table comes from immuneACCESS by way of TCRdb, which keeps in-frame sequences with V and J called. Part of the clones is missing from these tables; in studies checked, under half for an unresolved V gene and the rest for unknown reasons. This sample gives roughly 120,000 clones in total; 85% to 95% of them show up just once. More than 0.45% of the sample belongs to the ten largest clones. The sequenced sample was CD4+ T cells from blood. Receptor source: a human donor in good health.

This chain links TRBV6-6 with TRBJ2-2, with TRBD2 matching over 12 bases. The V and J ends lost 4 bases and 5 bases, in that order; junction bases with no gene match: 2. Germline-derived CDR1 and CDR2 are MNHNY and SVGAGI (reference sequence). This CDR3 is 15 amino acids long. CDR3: CASSSLAGGTGELFF. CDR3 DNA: TGTGCCAGCAGTTCCCTAGCGGGAGGGACCGGGGAGCTGTTTTTT.

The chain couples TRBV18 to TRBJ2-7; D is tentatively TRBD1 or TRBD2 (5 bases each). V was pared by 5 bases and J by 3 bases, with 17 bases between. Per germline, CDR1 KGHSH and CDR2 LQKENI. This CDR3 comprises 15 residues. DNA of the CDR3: TGTGCCAGCTCATCCGCCGGGACGGGGTACTACGAGCAGTACTTC. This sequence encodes CASSSAGTGYYEQYF.

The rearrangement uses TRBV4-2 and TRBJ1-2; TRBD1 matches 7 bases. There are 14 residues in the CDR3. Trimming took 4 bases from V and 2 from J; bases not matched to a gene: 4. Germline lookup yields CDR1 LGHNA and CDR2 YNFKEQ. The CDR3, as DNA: TGTGCCAGCAGCCCTCAACAGGGGAACTATGGCTACACCTTC. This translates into CASSPQQGNYGYTF.

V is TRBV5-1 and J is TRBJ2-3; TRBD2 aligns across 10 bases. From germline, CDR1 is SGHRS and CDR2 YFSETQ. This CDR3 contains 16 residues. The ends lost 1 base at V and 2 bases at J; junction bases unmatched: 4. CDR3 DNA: TGCGCCAGCAGCTTGTTGCTAGCGGGGGACACAGATACGCAGTATTTT. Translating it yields CASSLLLAGDTDTQYF.

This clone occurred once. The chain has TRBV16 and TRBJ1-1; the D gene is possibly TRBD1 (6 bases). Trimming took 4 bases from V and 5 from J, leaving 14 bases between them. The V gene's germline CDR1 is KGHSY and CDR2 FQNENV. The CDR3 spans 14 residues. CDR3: CASSPVQGGTEAFF. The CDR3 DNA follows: TGTGCCAGCAGCCCTGTACAGGGTGGGACTGAAGCTTTCTTT.

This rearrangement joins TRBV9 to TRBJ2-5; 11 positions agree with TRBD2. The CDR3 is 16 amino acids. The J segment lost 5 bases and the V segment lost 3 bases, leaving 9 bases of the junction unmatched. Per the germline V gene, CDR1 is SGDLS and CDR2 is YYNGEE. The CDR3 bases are TGTGCCAGCAGCGGGAATAGCGGGGGGGCCAGCGAGACCCAGTACTTC. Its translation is CASSGNSGGASETQYF. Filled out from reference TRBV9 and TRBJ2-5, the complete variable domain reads DSGVTQTPKHLITATGQRVTLRCSPRSGDLSVYWYQQSLDQGLQFLIQYYNGEERAKGNILERFSAQQFPDLHSELNLSSLELGDSALYFCASSGNSGGASETQYFGPGTRLLVL.

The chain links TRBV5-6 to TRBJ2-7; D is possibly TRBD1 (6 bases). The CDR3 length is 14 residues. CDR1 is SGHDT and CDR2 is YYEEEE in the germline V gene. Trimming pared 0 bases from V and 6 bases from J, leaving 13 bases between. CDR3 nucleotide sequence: TGTGCCAGCAGCTTGGTCAGGGGTCCAGGCGAGCAGTACTTC. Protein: CASSLVRGPGEQYF.

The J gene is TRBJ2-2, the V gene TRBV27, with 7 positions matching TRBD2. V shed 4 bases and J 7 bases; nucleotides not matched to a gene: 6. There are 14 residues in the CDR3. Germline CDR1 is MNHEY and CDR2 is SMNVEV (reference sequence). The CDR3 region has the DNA TGTGCCAGCAGTTCAGGACTAGGGCTCGGGGAGCTGTTTTTT. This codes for CASSSGLGLGELFF.

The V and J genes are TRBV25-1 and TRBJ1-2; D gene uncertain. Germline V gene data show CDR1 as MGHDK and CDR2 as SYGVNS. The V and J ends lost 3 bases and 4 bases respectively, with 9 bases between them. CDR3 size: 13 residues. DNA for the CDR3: TGTGCCAGCAGTGATCTTGGGAGCTATGGCTACACCTTC. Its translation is CASSDLGSYGYTF.

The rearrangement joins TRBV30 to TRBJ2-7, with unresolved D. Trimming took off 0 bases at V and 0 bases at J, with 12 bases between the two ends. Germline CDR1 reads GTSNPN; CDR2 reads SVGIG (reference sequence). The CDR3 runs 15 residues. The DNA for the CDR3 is TGTGCCTGGAGTGTCGGTGGGGTCCGCTCCTACGAGCAGTACTTC. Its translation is CAWSVGGVRSYEQYF.

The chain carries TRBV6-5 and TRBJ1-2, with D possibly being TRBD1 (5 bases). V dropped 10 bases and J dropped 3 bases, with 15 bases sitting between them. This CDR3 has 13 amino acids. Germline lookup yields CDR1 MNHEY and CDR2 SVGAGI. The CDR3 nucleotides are TGTGCCATCGGCCAATGGGGGGACTATGGCTACACCTTC. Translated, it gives CAIGQWGDYGYTF.

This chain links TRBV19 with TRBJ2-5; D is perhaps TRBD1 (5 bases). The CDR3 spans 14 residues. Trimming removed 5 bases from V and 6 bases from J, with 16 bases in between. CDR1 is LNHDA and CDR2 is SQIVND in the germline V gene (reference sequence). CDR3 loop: CASSPQGGLKTQYF. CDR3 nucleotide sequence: TGTGCCAGTAGTCCGCAGGGTGGGTTAAAGACCCAGTACTTC.

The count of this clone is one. The CDR3 bases are TGTGCCAGCAGTGAAGCGGGGGGCAGGGTGGGAGGCTACACCTTC. Amino acid sequence: CASSEAGGRVGGYTF. This sequence joins TRBV6-1 and TRBJ1-2; a possible D gene is TRBD1 (6 bases). The CDR3 runs 15 residues. V dropped 0 bases and J dropped 8 bases, with 16 bases sitting between them. Germline assignment: CDR1 MNHNS and CDR2 SASEGT.

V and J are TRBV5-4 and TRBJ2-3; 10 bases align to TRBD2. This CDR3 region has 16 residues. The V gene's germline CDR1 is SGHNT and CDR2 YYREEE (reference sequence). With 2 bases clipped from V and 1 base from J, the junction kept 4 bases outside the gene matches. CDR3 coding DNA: TGTGCCAGCAGCTTTACTAGCGGGGCCCGCACAGATACGCAGTATTTT. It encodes CASSFTSGARTDTQYF. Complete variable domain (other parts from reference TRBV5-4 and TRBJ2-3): ETGVTQSPTHLIKTRGQQVTLRCSSQSGHNTVSWYQQALGQGPQFIFQYYREEENGRGNFPPRFSGLQFPNYSSELNVNALELDDSALYLCASSFTSGARTDTQYFGPGTRLTVL.

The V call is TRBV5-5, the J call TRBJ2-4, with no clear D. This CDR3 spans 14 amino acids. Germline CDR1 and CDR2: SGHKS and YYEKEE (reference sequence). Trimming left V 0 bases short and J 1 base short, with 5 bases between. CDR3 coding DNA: TGTGCCAGCAGCTTGGAGGACGCCAAAAACATTCAGTACTTC. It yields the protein CASSLEDAKNIQYF.

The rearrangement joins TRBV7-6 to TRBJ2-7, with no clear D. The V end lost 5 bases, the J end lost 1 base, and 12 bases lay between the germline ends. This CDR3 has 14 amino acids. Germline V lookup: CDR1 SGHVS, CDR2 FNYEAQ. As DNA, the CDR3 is TGTGCCAGCAGCCCGCGCCTTCTTTCCTACGAGCAGTACTTC. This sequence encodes CASSPRLLSYEQYF.

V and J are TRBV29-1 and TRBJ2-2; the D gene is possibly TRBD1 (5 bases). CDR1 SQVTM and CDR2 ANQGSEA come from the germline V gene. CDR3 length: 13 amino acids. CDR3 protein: CGHSVGATGELFF. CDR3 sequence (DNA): TGCGGCCATTCGGTTGGGGCGACCGGGGAGCTGTTTTTT.

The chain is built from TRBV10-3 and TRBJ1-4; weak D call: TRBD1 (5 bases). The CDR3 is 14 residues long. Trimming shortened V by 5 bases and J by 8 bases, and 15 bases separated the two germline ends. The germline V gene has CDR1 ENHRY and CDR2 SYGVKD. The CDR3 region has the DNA TGTGCCATCAGTCGAGGTGGGGACCGCGAAAAACTGTTTTTT. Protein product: CAISRGGDREKLFF.

The CDR3 is CASSLGASATSTDTQYF. For the CDR3, the DNA is TGTGCCAGCAGCCTGGGGGCTAGCGCAACTAGCACAGATACGCAGTATTTT. The V and J genes are TRBV7-9 and TRBJ2-3, with D perhaps matching TRBD1 or TRBD2 (6 bases each). V was shortened by 5 bases and J by 0 bases, with 18 bases between the two germline ends. The length of the CDR3 is 17 residues. From germline, CDR1 is SEHNR and CDR2 FQNEAQ (reference sequence).

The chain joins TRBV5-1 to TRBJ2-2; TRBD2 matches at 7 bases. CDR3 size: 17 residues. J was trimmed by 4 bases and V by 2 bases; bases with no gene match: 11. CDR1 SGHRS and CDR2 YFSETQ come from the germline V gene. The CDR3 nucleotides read TGCGCCAGCAGCTTAGGGATAGCGGGCGGTATCACCGGGGAGCTGTTTTTT. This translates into CASSLGIAGGITGELFF.

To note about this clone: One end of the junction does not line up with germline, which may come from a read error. CDR3 protein: CASSPRTGGDTQYF. The CDR3 nucleotides read TGTGCTAGCAGCCCCCGGACAGGGGGGGATACGCAGTATTTT. The chain joins TRBV7-7 to TRBJ2-3; 10 nucleotides agree with TRBD1. CDR1 and CDR2 (germline): SSHAT, FNYEAQ (reference sequence). The CDR3 length is 14 residues. Full variable domain (remainder filled in from reference TRBV7-7 and TRBJ2-3): GAGVSQSPRYKVTKRGQDVTLRCDPISSHATLYWYQQALGQGPEFLTYFNYEAQPDKSGLPSDRFSAERPEGSISTLTIQRTEQRDSAMYRCASSPRTGGDTQYFGPGTRLTVL.

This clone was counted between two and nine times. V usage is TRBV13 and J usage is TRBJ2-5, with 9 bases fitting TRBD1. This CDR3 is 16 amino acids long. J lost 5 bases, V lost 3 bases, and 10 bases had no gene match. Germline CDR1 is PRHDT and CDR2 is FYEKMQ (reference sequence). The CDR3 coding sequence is TGTGCCAGCAGCTTCCGGGACAGGGCGAGTTGGGAGACCCAGTACTTC. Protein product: CASSFRDRASWETQYF.